This T cell receptor beta chain stems from a study of blood T cell repertoires in COVID-19 (dated by TCRdb to about 2020). Regarding the research as a whole: Samples covering the acute and convalescent phases of COVID-19 were provided by collaborators in the United States, Italy and Spain. The dataset comprised deeply sampled blood TCRbeta repertoires from subjects exposed to, actively infected with, or recovered from COVID-19. The material from the prospective study consisted of cDNA or gDNA derived from T cells, B-cell-depleted T cells, or PBMCs. The repertoires were made available in a free public database intended to serve as a resource for research on the immune response to SARS-CoV-2. HLA class I and class II types, where available, came from metadata supplied by the sample provider rather than from assay-based typing. The sample metadata nearly always contained a de-identified subject ID, COVID-19 status, age in years and sex. The samples were drawn from the first 160 participants of the ongoing ImmuneRACE study and from about 1,200 subjects provided by 6 global collaborators. The full study reports these points: The quantity of clinical and demographic metadata differed by source and by participant and was supplied without curation.

V sheds 4 bases and J sheds 3 bases, leaving 9 bases between their ends. CDR1 SGHTA and CDR2 FQGTGA were looked up in the germline V gene. Spanning cysteine to phenylalanine, the CDR3 consists of 13 amino acids. The kept DNA is CDR3 alone, 39 bases in frame from the first base. Details on this clone: Its binding antigen is unknown. No much larger clone is present one base from it, and per-base qualities are unavailable.

Collaborating institutions collected whole blood in K2EDTA tubes following their own protocols. For TCRbeta analysis, collaborator samples were shipped as frozen whole blood, as isolated PBMCs, or as DNA extracted from either sample type. The immunoSEQ Assay, a bias-controlled multiplex PCR, was used to amplify TCRbeta CDR3 regions from genomic DNA. The source study handled its data this way. Nucleated cell counts per sample were estimated from amplification of reference gene primers within the assay. To quantify the absolute abundance of each unique TCRbeta CDR3 rearrangement, sequence reads were collapsed and filtered. For each sample, productive Simpson clonality was calculated as the square root of Simpson's diversity index over productive rearrangements. TCRdb limited this immuneACCESS table to in-frame rearrangements with V and J called. A share of clones is missing; checked studies link under half to unresolved V genes, and the rest is unexplained. V and J calls and clone size are given by that table; D and trimming were obtained from the DNA. Counted in this sample were around 200,000 clones; roughly 88% of them appeared once. Around 3.3% of the sample is taken by the ten largest.

The receptor was isolated from a man in his sixties with acute or convalescent COVID-19. Here the chain combines TRBV7-3 and TRBJ1-1; TRBD1 could be the D gene, as 6 bases match. Material for sequencing was peripheral blood. The bases read TGTGCCAGCAGCTCTTACAGGGACACTGAAGCTTTCTTT. Its amino acids are CASSSYRDTEAFF.